This T cell receptor beta chain was recorded in a study of blood T cell repertoires in COVID-19. Study-level background: The origin of the acute and convalescent COVID-19 samples was the United States, Italy and Spain. The cDNA or gDNA used as material had been derived from T cells, B-cell-depleted T cells, or PBMCs.

The CDR3 spans 13 residues. Germline values: CDR1 MNHEY, CDR2 SMNVEV (reference sequence). V lost 5 bases and J 12 bases, leaving 17 bases between the germline ends. Sequenced by immunoSEQ multiplex PCR; TCRdb stores in-frame clones only, minus some. The sample records 200,000 to 250,000 clones, under 90% being singletons. Sequencing input: PBMCs or T cells enriched from blood (not recorded which). The receptor's source is a woman aged 55-70 years who had recovered from COVID-19. The rearrangement joins TRBV27 to TRBJ2-4, with D maybe TRBD2 (6 bases). In DNA form, the CDR3 reads TGTGCCAGCAGTGTTAGGGCGGGGTCTGGTCAGTACTTC. Its protein is CASSVRAGSGQYF.